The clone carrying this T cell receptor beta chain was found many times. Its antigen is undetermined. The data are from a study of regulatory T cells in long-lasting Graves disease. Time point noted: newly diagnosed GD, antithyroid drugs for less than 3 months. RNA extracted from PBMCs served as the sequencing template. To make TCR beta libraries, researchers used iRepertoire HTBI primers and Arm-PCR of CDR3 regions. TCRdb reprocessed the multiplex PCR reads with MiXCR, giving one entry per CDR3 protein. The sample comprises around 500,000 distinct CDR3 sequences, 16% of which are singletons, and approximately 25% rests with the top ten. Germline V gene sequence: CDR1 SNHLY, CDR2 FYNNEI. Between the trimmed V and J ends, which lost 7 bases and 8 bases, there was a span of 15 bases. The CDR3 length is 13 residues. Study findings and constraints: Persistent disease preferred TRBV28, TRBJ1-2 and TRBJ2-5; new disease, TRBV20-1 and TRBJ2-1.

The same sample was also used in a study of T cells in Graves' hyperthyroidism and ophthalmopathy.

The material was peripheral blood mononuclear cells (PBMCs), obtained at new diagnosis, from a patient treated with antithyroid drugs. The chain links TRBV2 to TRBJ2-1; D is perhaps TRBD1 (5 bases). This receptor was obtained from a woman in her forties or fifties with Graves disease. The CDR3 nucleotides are TGTGCCAGCACCGGGCAGGGCCCCTATGAGCAGTTCTTC. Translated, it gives CASTGQGPYEQFF.